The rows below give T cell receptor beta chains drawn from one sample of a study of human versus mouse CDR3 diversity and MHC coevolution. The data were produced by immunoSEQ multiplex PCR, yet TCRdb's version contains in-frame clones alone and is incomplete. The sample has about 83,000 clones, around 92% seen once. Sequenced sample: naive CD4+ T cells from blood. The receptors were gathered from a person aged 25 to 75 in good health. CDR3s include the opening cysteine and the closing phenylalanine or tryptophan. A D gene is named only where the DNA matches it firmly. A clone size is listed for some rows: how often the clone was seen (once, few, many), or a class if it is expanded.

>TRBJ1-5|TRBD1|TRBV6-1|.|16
CASSGDRTGANQPQHF
TGTGCCAGCAGTGGGGATAGGACAGGGGCAAATCAGCCCCAGCATTTT
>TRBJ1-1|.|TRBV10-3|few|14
CAISPAQVNTEAFF
TGTGCCATCAGCCCTGCTCAGGTGAACACTGAAGCTTTCTTT
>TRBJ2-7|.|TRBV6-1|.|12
CASEGSTYEQYF
TGTGCCAGCGAGGGAAGCACCTACGAGCAGTACTTC
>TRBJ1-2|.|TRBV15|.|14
CATSRVQGPGGYTF
TGTGCCACCAGCAGAGTTCAGGGTCCTGGAGGCTACACCTTC
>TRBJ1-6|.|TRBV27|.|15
CASSLSWQGNSPLHF
TGTGCCAGCAGTTTATCGTGGCAGGGCAATTCACCCCTCCACTTT
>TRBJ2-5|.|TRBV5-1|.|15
CASSLRGGESETQYF
TGCGCCAGCAGCTTGAGGGGGGGAGAGTCAGAGACCCAGTACTTC
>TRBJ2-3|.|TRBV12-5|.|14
CASGPATGTDTQYF
TGTGCTAGTGGCCCGGCGACAGGCACAGATACGCAGTATTTT
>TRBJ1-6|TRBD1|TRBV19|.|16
CASSSRDRGRNSPLHF
TGTGCCAGTAGCAGTAGGGACAGGGGGAGGAATTCACCCCTCCACTTT
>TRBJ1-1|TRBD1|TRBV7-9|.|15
CASSFSGTGVTEAFF
TGTGCCAGCAGCTTTAGCGGGACAGGGGTCACTGAAGCTTTCTTT
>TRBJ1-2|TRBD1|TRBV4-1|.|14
CASSQEDRVGGYTF
TGCGCCAGCAGCCAAGAAGACAGGGTCGGGGGCTACACCTTC
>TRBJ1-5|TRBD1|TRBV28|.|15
CASRYRDRQNQPQHF
TGTGCCAGCAGGTACCGGGACAGACAAAATCAGCCCCAGCATTTT
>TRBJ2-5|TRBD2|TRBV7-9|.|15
CASSLMASGGETQYF
TGTGCCAGCAGCTTAATGGCTAGCGGGGGTGAGACCCAGTACTTC
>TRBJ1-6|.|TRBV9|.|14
CASSVEGEGSPLHF
TGTGCCAGCAGCGTAGAAGGGGAGGGTTCACCCCTCCACTTT
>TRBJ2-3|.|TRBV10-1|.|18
CASRISERKEASTDTQYF
TGCGCCAGCAGAATATCTGAACGGAAGGAGGCGAGCACAGATACGCAGTATTTT
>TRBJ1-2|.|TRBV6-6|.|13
CASSYSGDYGYTF
TGTGCCAGCAGTTACTCAGGGGACTATGGCTACACCTTC
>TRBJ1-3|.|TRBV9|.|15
CASSPGGFSGNTIYF
TGTGCCAGCAGCCCCGGGGGGTTCTCTGGAAACACCATATATTTT
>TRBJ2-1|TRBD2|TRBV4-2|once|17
CASSQEMRTSGWDEQFF
TGTGCCAGCAGCCAAGAAATGCGGACTAGCGGGTGGGATGAGCAGTTCTTC
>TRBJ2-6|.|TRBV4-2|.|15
CASSQETAGANVLTF
TGTGCCAGCAGCCAAGAAACGGCTGGGGCCAACGTCCTGACTTTC
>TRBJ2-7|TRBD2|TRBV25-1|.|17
CASSELSSGSSFHEQYF
TGTGCCAGCAGTGAATTGTCTAGCGGGAGTAGTTTTCACGAGCAGTACTTC
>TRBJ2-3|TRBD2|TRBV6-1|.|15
CASSSSGGLTDTQYF
TGTGCCAGCAGTTCTAGCGGGGGGCTCACAGATACGCAGTATTTT
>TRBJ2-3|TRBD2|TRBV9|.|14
CASGLGGSSDTQYF
TGTGCCAGCGGCTTGGGGGGGTCATCAGATACGCAGTATTTT
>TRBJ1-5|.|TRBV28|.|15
CASSRVSGGNQPQHF
TGTGCCAGCAGTAGGGTGAGTGGAGGTAATCAGCCCCAGCATTTT
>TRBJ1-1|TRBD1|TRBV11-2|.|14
CASSAGTVNTEAFF
TGTGCCAGCAGCGCCGGGACAGTGAACACTGAAGCTTTCTTT
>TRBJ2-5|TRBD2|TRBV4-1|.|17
CASSQGLAGGLAETQYF
TGCGCCAGCAGCCAAGGACTAGCGGGGGGGCTGGCGGAGACCCAGTACTTC
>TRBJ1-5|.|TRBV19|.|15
CASEDSAYSNQPQHF
TGTGCCAGTGAGGACAGTGCTTATAGCAATCAGCCCCAGCATTTT
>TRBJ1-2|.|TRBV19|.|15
CATRIGQYQYSGYTF
TGTGCCACCAGGATTGGACAGTATCAATATAGTGGCTACACCTTC
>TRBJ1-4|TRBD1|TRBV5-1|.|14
CASSFWTGNEKLFF
TGCGCCAGCAGCTTCTGGACAGGGAATGAAAAACTGTTTTTT
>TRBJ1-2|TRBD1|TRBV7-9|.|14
CASSFQTGTAGYTF
TGTGCCAGCAGCTTCCAGACAGGGACGGCTGGCTACACCTTC
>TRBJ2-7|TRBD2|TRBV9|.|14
CASSLVAGTYEQYF
TGTGCCAGCAGCTTGGTAGCGGGCACATACGAGCAGTACTTC
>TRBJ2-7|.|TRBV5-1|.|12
CASSFGRGEQYF
TGCGCCAGCAGCTTCGGACGGGGGGAGCAGTACTTC
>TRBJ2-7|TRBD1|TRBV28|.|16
CASSSYPRDSFYEQYF
TGTGCCAGCAGTTCATACCCGAGGGACAGTTTCTACGAGCAGTACTTC
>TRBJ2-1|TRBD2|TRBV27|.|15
CASSLVLAVYNEQFF
TGTGCCAGCAGTTTGGTACTAGCGGTTTACAATGAGCAGTTCTTC
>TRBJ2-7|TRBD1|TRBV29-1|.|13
CSVGWDRSDEQYF
TGCAGCGTGGGATGGGACAGGTCAGACGAGCAGTACTTC
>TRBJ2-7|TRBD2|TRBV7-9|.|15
CASSLGGSGIYEQYF
TGTGCCAGCAGCCTGGGGGGTAGCGGGATCTACGAGCAGTACTTC
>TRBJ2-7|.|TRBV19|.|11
CASGDFYEQYF
TGTGCCAGTGGGGACTTCTACGAGCAGTACTTC
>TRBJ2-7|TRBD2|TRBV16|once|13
CASSQGGGLEQYF
TGTGCCAGCAGCCAAGGGGGAGGGCTCGAGCAGTACTTC
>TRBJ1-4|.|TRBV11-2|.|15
CASSLSGATNEKLFF
TGTGCCAGCAGCTTATCCGGGGCAACTAATGAAAAACTGTTTTTT
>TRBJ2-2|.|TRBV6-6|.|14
CASSYSPYTGELFF
TGTGCCAGCAGTTACTCCCCCTATACCGGGGAGCTGTTTTTT
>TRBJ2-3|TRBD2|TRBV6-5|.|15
CASSSSGSSTDTQYF
TGTGCCAGCAGCTCTAGCGGGTCTAGCACAGATACGCAGTATTTT
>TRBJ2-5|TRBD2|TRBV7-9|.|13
CASSSPGGETQYF
TGTGCCAGCAGCTCGCCGGGGGGGGAGACCCAGTACTTC
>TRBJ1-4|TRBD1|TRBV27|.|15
CASSVTGQFNEKLFF
TGTGCCAGCAGTGTTACGGGACAGTTTAATGAAAAACTGTTTTTT
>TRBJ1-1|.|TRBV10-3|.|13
CAISDRASTEAFF
TGTGCCATCAGTGACAGGGCGTCCACTGAAGCTTTCTTT
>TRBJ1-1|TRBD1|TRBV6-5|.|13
CASRWDRVSEAFF
TGTGCCAGCAGGTGGGACAGGGTGTCTGAAGCTTTCTTT
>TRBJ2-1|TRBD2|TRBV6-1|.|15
CASSRTSGRTNEQFF
TGTGCCAGCAGCCGGACTAGCGGGAGAACCAATGAGCAGTTCTTC
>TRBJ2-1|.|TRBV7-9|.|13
CASSLVGGNEQFF
TGTGCCAGCAGCTTAGTCGGCGGGAATGAGCAGTTCTTC
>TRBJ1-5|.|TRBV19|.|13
CAAAGNSNQPQHF
TGTGCAGCCGCGGGGAACAGCAATCAGCCCCAGCATTTT
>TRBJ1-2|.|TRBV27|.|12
CASSLGGRGYTF
TGTGCCAGCAGTTTGGGGGGGCGCGGCTACACCTTC
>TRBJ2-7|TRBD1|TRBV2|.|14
CASSAETGPYEQYF
TGTGCCAGCAGTGCCGAGACAGGGCCCTACGAGCAGTACTTC
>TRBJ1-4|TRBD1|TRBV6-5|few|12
CASRRTGGKLFF
TGTGCCAGCAGACGGACAGGTGGAAAACTGTTTTTT
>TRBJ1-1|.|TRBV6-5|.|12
CASTPGVGEAFF
TGTGCCAGCACTCCAGGGGTGGGTGAAGCTTTCTTT
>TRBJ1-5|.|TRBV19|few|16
CASSTQTRVTNQPQHF
TGTGCCAGTAGTACCCAGACAAGAGTGACGAATCAGCCCCAGCATTTT
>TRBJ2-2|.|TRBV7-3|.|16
CASSSGGLANTGELFF
TGTGCCAGCAGCTCAGGGGGGCTAGCGAACACCGGGGAGCTGTTTTTT
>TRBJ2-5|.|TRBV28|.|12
CASSLAGETQYF
TGTGCCAGCAGTTTGGCGGGAGAGACCCAGTACTTC
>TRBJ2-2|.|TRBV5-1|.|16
CASSPGGQANTGELFF
TGCGCCAGCAGCCCGGGGGGACAGGCGAACACCGGGGAGCTGTTTTTT
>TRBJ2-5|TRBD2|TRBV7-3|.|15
CASSIASGGQETQYF
TGTGCCAGCAGCATAGCTAGCGGGGGACAAGAGACCCAGTACTTC